Listed below are T cell receptor beta chains from one sample, sequenced in a study of cytomegalovirus exposure and HLA in healthy donors. Using immunoSEQ multiplex PCR, the repertoire was profiled, and TCRdb retains in-frame clones only, with some absent. This table has roughly 140,000 clones, under 90% appearing once. The sequenced sample was PBMCs. All receptors derive from a boy younger than 10 in good health and CMV-seronegative. CDR3s include the opening cysteine and the closing phenylalanine or tryptophan. Each record gives: J gene, V gene, D gene, clone size, CDR3 protein, CDR3 DNA. The D gene is left open where the match is weak. The size of a clone is reported for some rows only, either as once, few or many, or as a class for expanded clones.

J: TRBJ2-2
V: TRBV7-3
D: TRBD2
size: -
CDR3: CASSPSGGNTGELFF
DNA: TGTGCCAGCAGCCCAAGCGGGGGTAACACCGGGGAGCTGTTTTTT

J: TRBJ2-2
V: TRBV19
D: -
size: -
CDR3: CASSNRASTGELFF
DNA: TGTGCCAGTAGTAACAGGGCTAGCACCGGGGAGCTGTTTTTT

J: TRBJ1-4
V: TRBV14
D: -
size: -
CDR3: CASSRSQGDNEKLFF
DNA: TGTGCCAGCAGCCGATCACAGGGAGATAATGAAAAACTGTTTTTT

J: TRBJ1-1
V: TRBV28
D: -
size: -
CDR3: CASSLSAGWGTEAFF
DNA: TGTGCCAGCAGTTTATCTGCGGGCTGGGGCACTGAAGCTTTCTTT

J: TRBJ1-5
V: TRBV7-8
D: TRBD1
size: -
CDR3: CASSYGQGGVGNQPQHF
DNA: TGTGCCAGCAGCTATGGACAGGGTGGGGTGGGGAATCAGCCCCAGCATTTT

J: TRBJ1-4
V: TRBV6-6
D: TRBD1
size: -
CDR3: CASSYQQGWELFF
DNA: TGTGCCAGCAGTTACCAACAGGGGTGGGAACTGTTTTTT

J: TRBJ2-3
V: TRBV7-3
D: TRBD1
size: -
CDR3: CASSLGTGGAADTQYF
DNA: TGTGCCAGCAGCTTGGGGACAGGGGGGGCGGCAGATACGCAGTATTTT

J: TRBJ1-1
V: TRBV25-1
D: -
size: -
CDR3: CASSAPGQQHTEAFF
DNA: TGTGCCAGCAGTGCTCCTGGACAGCAACACACTGAAGCTTTCTTT

J: TRBJ2-5
V: TRBV21-1
D: -
size: -
CDR3: CASSKAGPSLGQETQYF
DNA: TGTGCCAGCAGCAAAGCGGGGCCCTCATTGGGCCAAGAGACCCAGTACTTC

J: TRBJ2-2
V: TRBV6-5
D: -
size: few
CDR3: CASSLKFGAAGELFF
DNA: TGTGCCAGCAGCCTTAAATTCGGCGCGGCCGGGGAGCTGTTTTTT

J: TRBJ2-1
V: TRBV9
D: -
size: -
CDR3: CASGTRQQIPYNEQFF
DNA: TGTGCCAGCGGAACCAGACAACAGATTCCCTACAATGAGCAGTTCTTC

J: TRBJ2-7
V: TRBV5-1
D: TRBD1
size: -
CDR3: CASSLVQGVYEQYF
DNA: TGCGCCAGCAGCTTGGTTCAGGGGGTGTACGAGCAGTACTTC

J: TRBJ1-5
V: TRBV6-4
D: -
size: -
CDR3: CASRINSGSNQPQHF
DNA: TGTGCCAGCAGGATAAACAGCGGTAGCAATCAGCCCCAGCATTTT

J: TRBJ2-7
V: TRBV4-1
D: -
size: -
CDR3: CASSQGGTTSYEQYF
DNA: TGCGCCAGCAGCCAAGGCGGGACGACCTCCTACGAGCAGTACTTC

J: TRBJ2-7
V: TRBV5-1
D: -
size: once
CDR3: CASSLFGGPSYEQYF
DNA: TGCGCCAGCAGCTTGTTCGGCGGGCCCTCCTACGAGCAGTACTTC

J: TRBJ2-7
V: TRBV5-4
D: TRBD2
size: -
CDR3: CASSRGSSGGYYEQYF
DNA: TGTGCCAGCAGCCGGGGGTCTAGCGGGGGGTACTACGAGCAGTACTTC

J: TRBJ2-5
V: TRBV7-2
D: TRBD2
size: -
CDR3: CASGLDMGTQYF
DNA: TGTGCCAGCGGACTAGATATGGGGACCCAGTACTTC

J: TRBJ2-5
V: TRBV7-2
D: TRBD2
size: -
CDR3: CASSGSTSGRAFSKTQYF
DNA: TGTGCCAGCAGCGGTTCGACTAGCGGGAGGGCCTTTTCGAAGACCCAGTACTTC

J: TRBJ2-1
V: TRBV9
D: TRBD2
size: -
CDR3: CASSETGRGPYNEQFF
DNA: TGTGCCAGCAGTGAGACCGGGAGGGGACCTTACAATGAGCAGTTCTTC

J: TRBJ2-1
V: TRBV12-1
D: -
size: -
CDR3: CASSSTSTSGKYLWFF
DNA: TGTGCCAGCAGCTCGACTTCGACTAGCGGAAAATACCTCTGGTTCTTC

J: TRBJ2-1
V: TRBV7-9
D: -
size: medium-sized
CDR3: CASSPKGGDNEQFF
DNA: TGTGCCAGCAGCCCCAAGGGGGGGGACAATGAGCAGTTCTTC

J: TRBJ2-5
V: TRBV6-4
D: TRBD2
size: -
CDR3: CASSDFSGGTQETQYF
DNA: TGTGCCAGCAGTGACTTCAGCGGGGGGACTCAAGAGACCCAGTACTTC

J: TRBJ2-1
V: TRBV14
D: TRBD2
size: -
CDR3: CASSQDLAGNYEQFF
DNA: TGTGCCAGCAGCCAAGATCTAGCGGGAAACTATGAGCAGTTCTTC